One sample yielded the 8 T cell receptor beta chains listed below, sequenced in a study of control samples from healthy donors and cancer patients. Clones were sequenced by immunoSEQ multiplex PCR, and TCRdb holds only the in-frame ones, with some missing. The top ten hold 8.5% to 9.5% of the sample, which has about 140,000 clones, around 85% seen once. Sequencing was done on a sample of blood. Source of these receptors: a woman between 25 and 40 years old in good health.

The J gene is TRBJ2-3, the V gene TRBV13; D uncertain. Trimming left V 1 base short and J 6 bases short, with 11 bases between. There are 14 residues in the CDR3. Germline CDR1 reads PRHDT; CDR2 reads FYEKMQ (reference sequence). CDR3 DNA sequence: TGTGCCAGCAGCTTAGTACCGCCATGGGATACGCAGTATTTT. Translation gives CASSLVPPWDTQYF.

The chain has TRBV5-1 and TRBJ1-3, with D perhaps matching TRBD1 (5 bases). Germline V gene data show CDR1 as SGHRS and CDR2 as YFSETQ. Trimming took off 1 base at V and 0 bases at J, with 11 bases between the two ends. There are 16 residues in the CDR3. The CDR3 loop is CASSLQGTSSGNTIYF. The CDR3 region has the DNA TGCGCCAGCAGCTTGCAGGGCACGAGCTCTGGAAACACCATATATTTT.

This chain connects TRBV28 to TRBJ1-1; 10 nucleotides agree with TRBD1. The V gene's germline CDR1 is MDHEN and CDR2 SYDVKM. V dropped 5 bases and J dropped 3; count of bases not matched to a gene: 9. The CDR3 is 16 amino acids. CDR3: CASSDLDRGRYTEAFF. DNA of the CDR3: TGTGCCAGCAGTGACCTCGACAGGGGGCGGTACACTGAAGCTTTCTTT.

The chain couples TRBV2 to TRBJ1-1; D is unresolved. The CDR3 is made up of 11 amino acids. Germline V gene lookup returns CDR1 SNHLY and CDR2 FYNNEI. Deletions cut 2 bases from V and 6 bases from J, with 4 bases between. Here the CDR3 DNA reads TGTGCCAGCAGTGAACCCTCTGAAGCTTTCTTT. Encoded protein: CASSEPSEAFF. Full variable domain (missing parts from reference TRBV2 and TRBJ1-1): EPEVTQTPSHQVTQMGQEVILRCVPISNHLYFYWYRQILGQKVEFLVSFYNNEISEKSEIFDDQFSVERPDGSNFTLKIRSTKLEDSAMYFCASSEPSEAFFGQGTRLTVV.

There are a few counts of this clone. The chain carries TRBV6-5 and TRBJ1-2; 9 nucleotides agree with TRBD1. The germline V gene has CDR1 MNHEY and CDR2 SVGAGI. This CDR3 is built from 13 residues. The J segment lost 8 bases and the V segment lost 4 bases, leaving 5 bases of the junction unmatched. CDR3 region: CASSSGTGWGYTF. In DNA, the CDR3 is TGTGCCAGCAGTTCCGGGACAGGGTGGGGCTACACCTTC.

The chain recombines TRBV12-3 or TRBV12-4 with TRBJ1-2; TRBD1 might be the D (5 bases). The CDR3 has 13 residues. Trimming pared 6 bases from V and 8 bases from J, leaving 16 bases between. The CDR3 spells CASSLQVSGGYTF. CDR3 nucleotides: TGTGCCAGCAGCTTACAGGTCTCAGGAGGCTACACCTTC.

The rearrangement uses TRBV9 and TRBJ1-2, with D possibly TRBD1 on 6 matching bases. Looked up from germline, CDR1 is SGDLS and CDR2 is YYNGEE. The V gene lost 4 bases and the J gene lost 7 bases, with 11 bases spanning the gap. The CDR3 has 12 residues. CDR3 DNA sequence: TGTGCCAGCAGCATACAGGGAACTGGCTACACCTTC. This gives the protein CASSIQGTGYTF.

The rearrangement uses TRBV7-2 and TRBJ2-1, with TRBD2 matching over 10 bases. From germline, CDR1 is SGHTA and CDR2 FQGNSA. The V segment lost 2 bases and the J segment 12 bases; nucleotides outside the gene matches: 13. CDR3 size: 16 residues. The CDR3 loop reads CASSLPSGRASKVQFF. In DNA, the CDR3 is TGTGCCAGCAGCTTACCCAGCGGGAGGGCCAGTAAGGTGCAGTTCTTC.